This passage covers 31 T cell receptor beta chains from one sample sequenced in a study of blood T cell repertoires in COVID-19. TCRdb keeps only in-frame clones here, not all; method: immunoSEQ multiplex PCR. The data hold about 67,000 clones, with about 87% observed a single time. The sequenced sample was peripheral blood. The receptors come from a man aged 50 to 59 with active COVID-19.

The chain uses TRBV6-2 or TRBV6-3 and TRBJ2-4, with D tentatively TRBD2 (5 bases). This CDR3 has 15 amino acids. Germline V gene sequence: CDR1 MNHEY, CDR2 SVGEGT. V was trimmed by 0 bases and J by 3 bases, leaving 9 bases between them. In DNA, the CDR3 is TGTGCCAGCAGTTACTCGGGGAGTAGCAAAAACATTCAGTACTTC. It yields the protein CASSYSGSSKNIQYF.

The chain has TRBV24-1 and TRBJ2-3, with D hard to call. The V end was cut by 1 base, the J end by 2 bases, with 6 bases between. The germline V gene encodes CDR1 KGHDR and CDR2 SFDVKD. The CDR3 consists of 14 residues. The CDR3 reads CATSDLELTDTQYF. The CDR3 nucleotides are TGTGCCACCAGTGATTTAGAGCTCACAGATACGCAGTATTTT.

As concerns this clone: At one of its ends the junction is not consistent with the germline gene, which may arise from a read error. The chain links TRBV7-7 to TRBJ2-2; TRBD1 matches at 7 bases. Per the germline V gene, CDR1 is SSHAT and CDR2 is FNYEAQ (reference sequence). The CDR3 spans 16 residues. The chain's CDR3 is CASSPIPDRTDGELFF. The CDR3 coding sequence is TGTGCTAGCAGCCCCATACCGGACAGGACGGACGGGGAGCTGTTTTTT.

The chain combines TRBV11-2 with TRBJ2-7; TRBD1 might be the D (6 bases). Trimming took 1 base from V and 2 from J, leaving 12 bases between them. The CDR3 totals 15 residues. The germline CDR1 and CDR2 sequences are SGHAT and FQNNGV. CDR3 DNA sequence: TGTGCCAGCAGCTTAGCGTCAGGGGTTCCCTACGAGCAGTACTTC. Its protein is CASSLASGVPYEQYF.

This clone was picked up a small number of times. V gene TRBV27 combines with J gene TRBJ1-6, with 8 bases matching TRBD1. The V and J ends lost 2 bases and 10 bases, in that order; junction bases with no gene match: 7. CDR1 and CDR2 (germline): MNHEY, SMNVEV (reference sequence). The CDR3 runs 15 residues. The CDR3 DNA follows: TGTGCCAGCAGTTTACAGGGACAGGTTTTCTCACCCCTCCACTTT. This translates into CASSLQGQVFSPLHF.

This clone was seen a handful of times. V usage is TRBV14 and J usage is TRBJ1-1; 7 bases align to TRBD1. CDR1 SGHDN and CDR2 FVKESK come from the germline V gene. CDR3 length: 12 amino acids. V lost 4 bases to trimming and J lost 10 bases; unmatched junction nucleotides: 6. The CDR3 spells CASSPGGRVAFF. In DNA form, the CDR3 reads TGTGCCAGCAGCCCAGGGGGACGTGTAGCTTTCTTT.

In its sample, this clone was seen once. The chain uses TRBV28 and TRBJ2-5; weak D call: TRBD1 (6 bases). V was cut by 7 bases and J by 5 bases, with 17 bases left in between. CDR1 is MDHEN and CDR2 is SYDVKM in the germline V gene. The CDR3 covers 14 residues. The CDR3 sequence: CASKPMGASETQYF. CDR3 in DNA: TGTGCCAGCAAGCCGATGGGGGCGTCGGAGACCCAGTACTTC.

The genes are TRBV7-2 and TRBJ2-3; D perhaps matches TRBD2 (6 bases). The CDR3 contains 14 residues. V lost 5 bases, J lost 2 bases, and 11 bases lay in between. Looked up from germline, CDR1 is SGHTA and CDR2 is FQGNSA. CDR3 protein: CASSGSGPTDTQYF. CDR3 DNA sequence: TGTGCCAGCAGCGGTAGCGGTCCCACAGATACGCAGTATTTT.

The CDR3 reads CASSSLGGAGTDTQYF. The CDR3, as DNA: TGCGCCAGCAGCTCATTAGGGGGGGCCGGCACAGATACGCAGTATTTT. This chain connects TRBV5-1 to TRBJ2-3; D is possibly TRBD2 (7 bases). The CDR3 is made up of 16 amino acids. The germline V gene encodes CDR1 SGHRS and CDR2 YFSETQ. V lost 3 bases to trimming and J lost 1 base, with 15 bases between them.

The genes are TRBV19 and TRBJ2-3; 12 nucleotides align to TRBD2. This CDR3 spans 15 amino acids. Germline CDR1 is LNHDA and CDR2 is SQIVND (reference sequence). The junction had 5 bases not matched to a gene; V was cut back by 4 bases and J by 6 bases. CDR3 sequence: CASSNLAGGLDTQYF. The CDR3 DNA sequence: TGTGCCAGTAGTAACCTAGCGGGGGGGCTGGATACGCAGTATTTT.

V usage is TRBV14 and J usage is TRBJ2-7; 11 bases are shared with TRBD2. Germline CDR1 is SGHDN and CDR2 is FVKESK. V shed 5 bases, J shed 0 bases, and the junction held 3 bases outside the gene matches. The CDR3 sequence is 15 residues long. The CDR3 loop is CASSEGLAASYEQYF. In DNA, the CDR3 is TGTGCCAGCAGCGAGGGACTAGCGGCCTCCTACGAGCAGTACTTC.

The chain recombines TRBV4-1 with TRBJ1-2; TRBD1 is a possible D gene (6 bases). From germline, CDR1 is MGHRA and CDR2 YSYEKL. V gave up 0 bases and J gave up 5 bases, with 16 bases separating them. The CDR3 loop spans 16 amino acids. The CDR3 sequence is CASSQDQVTGSYGYTF. CDR3 sequence (DNA): TGCGCCAGCAGCCAAGATCAAGTGACAGGTAGTTATGGCTACACCTTC.

This sequence joins TRBV27 and TRBJ2-3, with a possible D match to TRBD1 (5 bases). CDR1 and CDR2 (germline): MNHEY, SMNVEV (reference sequence). The CDR3 has 15 residues. With 6 bases removed from V and 4 bases from J, the gap between germline ends came to 17 bases. This CDR3 is CASSPTAGIPDTQYF. The DNA of the CDR3 is TGTGCCAGCAGCCCGACCGCAGGGATCCCAGATACGCAGTATTTT.

The CDR3 loop is CASSQGDRVWDGYTF. CDR3 nucleotide sequence: TGTGCCAGCAGCCAAGGAGACAGGGTATGGGATGGCTACACCTTC. The chain joins TRBV3-1 (or the pseudogene TRBV3-2) to TRBJ1-2; 7 bases fit TRBD1. The J segment lost 6 bases and the V segment lost 1 base, leaving 8 bases of the junction unmatched. The germline V gene encodes CDR1 LGHDT and CDR2 YNNKEL (reference sequence). This CDR3 has 15 amino acids.

The genes are TRBV7-8 and TRBJ2-1; D possibly corresponds to TRBD2 (5 bases). V was pared by 2 bases and J by 4 bases, with 9 bases between. The CDR3 runs 14 residues. Germline V gene data show CDR1 as SGHVS and CDR2 as FQNEAQ. The CDR3, as DNA: TGTGCCAGCAGCTTACCCAGAGGGTACAATGAGCAGTTCTTC. Its translation: CASSLPRGYNEQFF.

The V call is TRBV30, the J call TRBJ1-5; D is uncertain. The CDR3 is made up of 14 amino acids. V shed 5 bases and J shed 2 bases, with 13 bases lying between them. Germline CDR1 is GTSNPN and CDR2 is SVGIG (reference sequence). CDR3 loop: CAWGNGIGNQPQHF. Written as DNA, the CDR3 is TGTGCCTGGGGGAACGGGATCGGCAATCAGCCCCAGCATTTT.

This clone was seen a handful of times. The chain employs TRBV24-1 and TRBJ2-7, with 10 bases matching TRBD1. Germline values: CDR1 KGHDR, CDR2 SFDVKD. V was pared by 4 bases and J by 4 bases, with 6 bases of the junction left unmatched. This CDR3 contains 15 residues. Written as DNA, the CDR3 is TGTGCCACCAGTGACCCCGGACAGGGGGAATACGAGCAGTACTTC. Translated: CATSDPGQGEYEQYF.

This rearrangement joins TRBV24-1 to TRBJ2-7; D is uncertain. V was shortened by 4 bases and J by 6 bases, with 12 bases between the two germline ends. Per the germline V gene, CDR1 is KGHDR and CDR2 is SFDVKD. The CDR3 is 13 amino acids. The CDR3 protein is CATSDRSTGEQYF. The CDR3 region has the DNA TGTGCCACCAGTGACCGATCGACGGGCGAGCAGTACTTC.

The chain uses TRBV7-6 and TRBJ2-5, with D unclear. CDR1 is SGHVS, CDR2 FNYEAQ, per germline. The germline V and J ends were trimmed by 1 base and 2 bases, with 11 bases remaining between them. The CDR3 runs 15 residues. CDR3 coding DNA: TGTGCCAGCAGCTTAGTCTTACGGGTTCAAGAGACCCAGTACTTC. This translates into CASSLVLRVQETQYF. The whole variable domain, filled in from reference TRBV7-6 and TRBJ2-5, reads GAGVSQSPRYKVTKRGQDVALRCDPISGHVSLYWYRQALGQGPEFLTYFNYEAQQDKSGLPNDRFSAERPEGSISTLTIQRTEQRDSAMYRCASSLVLRVQETQYFGPGTRLLVL.

The CDR3 spells CASSATTSPSYNEQFF. The DNA for the CDR3 is TGTGCCAGCAGCGCGACGACTAGCCCCTCCTACAATGAGCAGTTCTTC. The V and J genes are TRBV11-2 and TRBJ2-1; 7 bases agree with TRBD2. This CDR3 has 16 residues. From germline, CDR1 is SGHAT and CDR2 FQNNGV. Trimming took 5 bases from V and 0 from J; bases not matched to a gene: 7.

The chain links TRBV3-1 (or the pseudogene TRBV3-2) to TRBJ1-4, with 7 bases identical to TRBD1. The junction had 4 bases not matched to a gene; V was cut back by 0 bases and J by 3 bases. Germline-derived CDR1 and CDR2 are LGHDT and YNNKEL (reference sequence). The CDR3 totals 16 residues. Here the CDR3 reads CASSQDEGAANEKLFF. DNA for the CDR3: TGTGCCAGCAGCCAAGATGAGGGGGCTGCTAATGAAAAACTGTTTTTT.

J is TRBJ2-1 and V is TRBV6-2 or TRBV6-3, with TRBD1 matching 8 bases. V gave up 5 bases and J gave up 10 bases; unmatched junction bases: 10. The CDR3 runs 14 residues. Germline lookup yields CDR1 MNHEY and CDR2 SVGEGT. CDR3 sequence: CASSVQGARDEQFF. Written as DNA, the CDR3 is TGTGCCAGCAGTGTGCAGGGGGCCCGGGACGAGCAGTTCTTC.

V is TRBV28 and J is TRBJ1-4; 7 bases match TRBD1. The CDR3 runs to 17 residues. V shed 1 base, J shed 3 bases, and the junction held 8 bases outside the gene matches. The V gene's germline CDR1 is MDHEN and CDR2 SYDVKM. The CDR3 nucleotides read TGTGCCAGCAGTTTATCGGGCAGGGGGATCCCTAATGAAAAACTGTTTTTT. Translation: CASSLSGRGIPNEKLFF.

This chain uses TRBV3-1 (or the pseudogene TRBV3-2) with TRBJ2-1, with 8 bases identical to TRBD2. V trimming: 1 base; J trimming: 10 bases; junction bases outside the gene matches: 12. In germline, CDR1 is LGHDT, CDR2 YNNKEL (reference sequence). The CDR3 sequence is 16 residues long. The CDR3 sequence is CASSQGGLGGMGEQFF. The DNA for the CDR3 is TGTGCCAGCAGCCAAGGGGGACTAGGGGGAATGGGGGAGCAGTTCTTC.

The V call is TRBV6-5, the J call TRBJ2-2; D gene ambiguous. The CDR3 extends over 13 amino acids. Germline V gene lookup returns CDR1 MNHEY and CDR2 SVGAGI. V was pared by 2 bases and J by 7 bases, with 8 bases between. CDR3 coding DNA: TGTGCCAGCAGTTACGCAGATATCGGGGAGCTGTTTTTT. This sequence encodes CASSYADIGELFF.

The J gene is TRBJ2-7, the V gene TRBV11-2, with 7 bases that match TRBD1. J was trimmed by 6 bases and V by 5 bases; bases with no gene match: 16. The CDR3 is 16 residues long. Germline V gene sequence: CDR1 SGHAT, CDR2 FQNNGV. This CDR3 reads CASSPRDSRTSGEQYF. The CDR3 DNA reads as TGTGCCAGCAGCCCGAGGGACAGCCGGACTTCCGGCGAGCAGTACTTC. The complete variable domain, with remaining parts taken from reference TRBV11-2 and TRBJ2-7, reads EAGVAQSPRYKIIEKRQSVAFWCNPISGHATLYWYQQILGQGPKLLIQFQNNGVVDDSQLPKDRFSAERLKGVDSTLKIQPAKLEDSAVYLCASSPRDSRTSGEQYFGPGTRLTVT.

The J gene is TRBJ2-3, the V gene TRBV5-1; TRBD2 aligns across 7 bases. Germline lookup yields CDR1 SGHRS and CDR2 YFSETQ. The CDR3 consists of 13 residues. Trimming removed 4 bases from V and 9 bases from J; junction bases left unmatched: 8. CDR3 protein: CASSLGLERTQYF. Here the CDR3 DNA reads TGCGCCAGCAGCCTTGGACTAGAGAGAACGCAGTATTTT.

The CDR3, as DNA: TGTGCCAGCAGACAGGGGGGTTACGAGCAGTACTTC. Encoded protein: CASRQGGYEQYF. This chain links TRBV2 with TRBJ2-7, with 8 bases identical to TRBD1. Germline V gene data show CDR1 as SNHLY and CDR2 as FYNNEI. The CDR3 loop spans 12 amino acids. V shed 6 bases, J shed 4 bases, and the junction held 2 bases outside the gene matches.

The chain has TRBV14 and TRBJ1-2; D ambiguous. The V end lost 0 bases, the J end lost 8 bases, and 16 bases lay between the germline ends. Per germline, CDR1 SGHDN and CDR2 FVKESK. The CDR3 is made up of 15 amino acids. The CDR3 reads CASSQEGGVVKGYTF. The CDR3 region has the DNA TGTGCCAGCAGCCAAGAAGGCGGGGTTGTAAAAGGCTACACCTTC.

The V gene is TRBV6-5, the J gene TRBJ1-4; a possible D gene is TRBD1 (5 bases). CDR3 length: 13 residues. Germline V gene data show CDR1 as MNHEY and CDR2 as SVGAGI. V gave up 5 bases and J gave up 5 bases, with 9 bases separating them. For the CDR3, the DNA is TGTGCCAGCAGTCTACGGGGGAATGAAAAACTGTTTTTT. It codes for CASSLRGNEKLFF.

The V gene is TRBV4-2, the J gene TRBJ2-2, with D perhaps matching TRBD1 (6 bases). V lost 4 bases, J lost 6 bases, and 15 bases lay in between. Germline V gene data show CDR1 as LGHNA and CDR2 as YNFKEQ. This CDR3 is 15 amino acids long. This CDR3 is CASSLQGNDPGELFF. In nucleotides, the CDR3 is TGTGCCAGCAGCCTCCAGGGGAACGACCCCGGGGAGCTGTTTTTT.